These 20 T cell receptor beta chains were all obtained from the same sample, sequenced in a study of T cell changes during pregnancy in multiple sclerosis. Measured with immunoSEQ multiplex PCR; TCRdb has only the in-frame clones, and not every one. The sample lists some 99,000 clones, approximately 93% occurring once. Sequenced material: peripheral blood, taken after pregnancy. The receptor set was obtained from a female donor with multiple sclerosis, enrolled in a pregnancy study.

The V and J genes are TRBV11-2 and TRBJ2-7; D remains unclear. V was cut by 1 base and J by 4 bases, with 11 bases left in between. This CDR3 spans 14 amino acids. Germline CDR1 reads SGHAT; CDR2 reads FQNNGV. The chain's CDR3 is CASSLVGVGYEQYF. As DNA, the CDR3 is TGTGCCAGCAGCTTAGTCGGAGTTGGGTACGAGCAGTACTTC. The full variable domain, its missing parts supplied by reference TRBV11-2 and TRBJ2-7, is EAGVAQSPRYKIIEKRQSVAFWCNPISGHATLYWYQQILGQGPKLLIQFQNNGVVDDSQLPKDRFSAERLKGVDSTLKIQPAKLEDSAVYLCASSLVGVGYEQYFGPGTRLTVT.

The chain combines TRBV28 with TRBJ2-1; 7 positions match TRBD2. V gave up 6 bases and J gave up 8 bases; unmatched junction bases: 19. CDR3 length equals 17 residues. CDR1 MDHEN and CDR2 SYDVKM come from the germline V gene. The CDR3 is CASSLRDYQRPGYEQFF. The DNA for the CDR3 is TGTGCCAGCAGCCTCCGGGACTACCAGCGTCCAGGGTATGAGCAGTTCTTC.

The chain uses TRBV18 and TRBJ1-3; 7 positions agree with TRBD1. Unmatched junction bases numbered 5, after V lost 0 bases and J lost 3 bases. The CDR3 has 16 amino acids. CDR1 and CDR2 (germline): KGHSH, LQKENI. The CDR3 loop is CASSPPARGYGNTIYF. The CDR3 bases are TGTGCCAGCTCACCACCCGCCAGGGGGTATGGAAACACCATATATTTT.

DNA for the CDR3: TGTGCCAGTAGTATCAAACAGGATTACGAGCAGTACTTC. It encodes CASSIKQDYEQYF. V and J are TRBV19 and TRBJ2-7; weak D call: TRBD1 (5 bases). Germline CDR1 and CDR2: LNHDA and SQIVND (reference sequence). This CDR3 spans 13 amino acids. The V end was cut by 3 bases, the J end by 4 bases, with 10 bases between.

The chain uses TRBV2 and TRBJ2-1; 7 positions agree with TRBD2. The germline gives CDR1 SNHLY, CDR2 FYNNEI. Losses at the gene ends were 6 bases for V and 8 bases for J; bases not matched to a gene: 10. CDR3 length: 14 residues. The CDR3 here is CASSLEGGLYEQFF. CDR3 bases: TGTGCCAGCAGCCTTGAGGGAGGGTTGTATGAGCAGTTCTTC.

The chain uses TRBV5-6 and TRBJ2-7; tentatively, D is TRBD1 (6 bases). The V gene lost 0 bases and the J gene lost 4 bases, with 8 bases spanning the gap. Germline CDR1 SGHDT, CDR2 YYEEEE. This CDR3 region has 13 residues. The CDR3 DNA sequence: TGTGCCAGCAGCTTGGCCAGGGGTTACGAGCAGTACTTC. Its translation: CASSLARGYEQYF.

The rearrangement joins TRBV7-9 to TRBJ2-7; 13 nucleotides line up with TRBD2. Germline CDR1 and CDR2: SEHNR and FQNEAQ (reference sequence). The V segment lost 5 bases and the J segment 4 bases; nucleotides outside the gene matches: 11. The CDR3 has 17 amino acids. Written as DNA, the CDR3 is TGTGCCAGCAGCCCGGGACTAGCGGGACCTTCCGGGTACGAGCAGTACTTC. Translating it yields CASSPGLAGPSGYEQYF.

The chain's CDR3 is CASSRTGRNEKLFF. The CDR3 coding sequence is TGTGCCAGCAGCCGGACAGGGCGTAATGAAAAACTGTTTTTT. The chain combines TRBV11-2 with TRBJ1-4; 8 nucleotides agree with TRBD1. Germline CDR1 reads SGHAT; CDR2 reads FQNNGV. This CDR3 is 14 amino acids long. Trimming took 5 bases from V and 4 from J; bases not matched to a gene: 3.

The CDR3: CASSLSGSEGETQYF. The CDR3 DNA sequence: TGTGCCAGCAGCTTAAGTGGTAGCGAGGGAGAGACCCAGTACTTC. The chain carries TRBV7-3 and TRBJ2-5, with D possibly being TRBD2 (5 bases). Per the germline V gene, CDR1 is SGHTA and CDR2 is FQGTGA. The V and J ends lost 1 base and 4 bases respectively, with 13 bases between them. The CDR3 sequence is 15 residues long.

This chain connects TRBV19 to TRBJ2-7; 7 bases are a match to TRBD2. V was clipped by 10 bases and J by 1 base; unmatched bases: 4. Germline values: CDR1 LNHDA, CDR2 SQIVND (reference sequence). The CDR3 has 12 residues. CDR3: CATRTSSYEQYF. The DNA of the CDR3 is TGTGCCACTAGGACTAGTTCCTACGAGCAGTACTTC.

The rearrangement uses TRBV9 and TRBJ2-1, with no clear D. Trimming pared 5 bases from V and 5 bases from J, leaving 5 bases between. Germline V CDR1 and CDR2: SGDLS, YYNGEE. This CDR3 spans 11 amino acids. CDR3 residues: CASSKNNEQFF. Here the CDR3 DNA reads TGTGCCAGCAGTAAAAACAATGAGCAGTTCTTC.

This chain connects TRBV9 to TRBJ2-1; 9 nucleotides align to TRBD2. The CDR3 loop spans 18 amino acids. The V gene end was trimmed by 0 bases and the J gene end by 7 bases; junction bases not matched to a gene: 14. Germline V gene data show CDR1 as SGDLS and CDR2 as YYNGEE. Written as DNA, the CDR3 is TGTGCCAGCAGCGTAGCTTCTTTTGCGGGAGGGCCGGAAAATGAGCAGTTCTTC. Its translation: CASSVASFAGGPENEQFF.

The chain joins TRBV15 to TRBJ2-7; 7 bases fit TRBD2. Trimming cost V 1 base and J 5 bases; bases outside gene matches: 11. The CDR3 totals 16 residues. Germline V gene lookup returns CDR1 LNHNV and CDR2 YYDKDF (reference sequence). DNA of the CDR3: TGTGCCACCAGCAGAGGTTCGGCGGGACTACTCGACGAGCAGTACTTC. Its protein product is CATSRGSAGLLDEQYF.

The chain couples TRBV7-9 to TRBJ1-1; no definite D call. V was shortened by 1 base and J by 4 bases, with 10 bases between the two germline ends. Germline V gives CDR1 SEHNR, CDR2 FQNEAQ (reference sequence). This CDR3 has 14 residues. The CDR3 nucleotides read TGTGCCAGCAGCTTAGAAGTACGGGGCACTGAAGCTTTCTTT. Residues: CASSLEVRGTEAFF.

This clone was counted once. This chain links TRBV11-2 with TRBJ2-1; 9 bases fit TRBD1. The CDR3 loop spans 18 amino acids. Germline values: CDR1 SGHAT, CDR2 FQNNGV. The V gene end was trimmed by 2 bases and the J gene end by 1 base; junction bases not matched to a gene: 9. This CDR3 reads CASSLQTGGKGSYNEQFF. Here the CDR3 DNA reads TGTGCCAGCAGCTTACAAACAGGGGGCAAAGGGTCCTACAATGAGCAGTTCTTC.

The chain links TRBV4-1 to TRBJ2-5, with 12 nucleotides matching TRBD2. The CDR3 runs 18 residues. Germline values: CDR1 MGHRA, CDR2 YSYEKL. After removal of 0 bases from V and 5 bases from J, the junction contained 10 bases not matched to a gene. The CDR3 reads CASSQDEASGRAGETQYF. DNA of the CDR3: TGCGCCAGCAGCCAAGATGAGGCTAGCGGGAGGGCCGGGGAGACCCAGTACTTC.

The rearrangement uses TRBV5-4 and TRBJ2-2; tentative D call: TRBD2 (7 bases). The CDR3 spans 16 residues. The V end was cut by 5 bases, the J end by 3 bases, with 17 bases between. The germline V gene has CDR1 SGHNT and CDR2 YYREEE (reference sequence). The CDR3 DNA reads TGTGCCAGCAGAGGGGGGGCAGGGACCCACACCGGGGAGCTGTTTTTT. It translates to CASRGGAGTHTGELFF.

The J gene is TRBJ1-5, the V gene TRBV4-2, with TRBD1 identical over 8 bases. Germline assignment: CDR1 LGHNA and CDR2 YNFKEQ. The CDR3 runs 17 residues. V lost 0 bases, J lost 5 bases, and 9 bases stayed unmatched. The CDR3 reads CASSQDLDRGLHQPQHF. CDR3 DNA: TGTGCCAGCAGCCAAGATCTTGACAGGGGACTTCATCAGCCCCAGCATTTT.

This clone has only one observation. The chain combines TRBV7-9 with TRBJ2-1; TRBD2 matches 8 bases. Germline loops: CDR1 SEHNR, CDR2 FQNEAQ (reference sequence). The CDR3 is made up of 16 amino acids. J lost 2 bases, V lost 5 bases, and 8 bases had no gene match. Written as DNA, the CDR3 is TGTGCCAGCAGCCCAGGACTAGCCCCCACCTACAATGAGCAGTTCTTC. Its protein product is CASSPGLAPTYNEQFF.

The rearrangement joins TRBV18 to TRBJ1-1; D gene ambiguous. Germline values: CDR1 KGHSH, CDR2 LQKENI. The CDR3 runs to 13 residues. Trimming removed 5 bases at V and 4 bases at J, with 11 bases between. The CDR3 coding sequence is TGTGCCAGCTCAGGGAGTAGTGGCACTGAAGCTTTCTTT. Residues: CASSGSSGTEAFF. The full variable domain, completed using reference TRBV18 and TRBJ1-1, is NAGVMQNPRHLVRRRGQEARLRCSPMKGHSHVYWYRQLPEEGLKFMVYLQKENIIDESGMPKERFSAEFPKEGPSILRIQQVVRGDSAAYFCASSGSSGTEAFFGQGTRLTVV.